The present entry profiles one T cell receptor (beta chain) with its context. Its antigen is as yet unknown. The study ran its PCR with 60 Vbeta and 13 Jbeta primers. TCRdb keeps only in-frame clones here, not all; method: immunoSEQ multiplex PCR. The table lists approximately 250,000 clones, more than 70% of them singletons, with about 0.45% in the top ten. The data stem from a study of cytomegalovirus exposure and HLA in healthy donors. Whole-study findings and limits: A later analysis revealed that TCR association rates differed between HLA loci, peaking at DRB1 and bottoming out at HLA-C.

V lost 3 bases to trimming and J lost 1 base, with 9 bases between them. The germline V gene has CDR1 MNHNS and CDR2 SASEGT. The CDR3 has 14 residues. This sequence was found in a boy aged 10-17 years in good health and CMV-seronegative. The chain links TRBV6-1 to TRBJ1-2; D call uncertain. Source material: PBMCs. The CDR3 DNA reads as TGTGCCAGCAGTGATTGGGCAGATAACTATGGCTACACCTTC. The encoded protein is CASSDWADNYGYTF.